A single sample gave rise to the 26 T cell receptor beta chains below, sequenced in a study of shared clonotypes between healthy human individuals. TCRdb keeps only in-frame clones here, not all; method: immunoSEQ multiplex PCR. This sample has about 1 million clones, with roughly 75% found just once. The sample taken for sequencing was memory CD4+ T cells sorted from blood. The subset: CD45RA-negative fraction. These receptors originate from a young man in good health.

This clone was seen a handful of times. The chain recombines TRBV19 with TRBJ1-1; 7 nucleotides align to TRBD1. Germline V gene sequence: CDR1 LNHDA, CDR2 SQIVND (reference sequence). This CDR3 has 15 amino acids. V lost 6 bases, J lost 2 bases, and 9 bases stayed unmatched. The CDR3 protein is CASRPRDRVNTEAFF. In DNA, the CDR3 is TGTGCCAGTAGGCCGCGAGACAGGGTCAACACTGAAGCTTTCTTT. Combining the CDR3 with reference TRBV19 and TRBJ1-1 gives the whole variable domain DGGITQSPKYLFRKEGQNVTLSCEQNLNHDAMYWYRQDPGQGLRLIYYSQIVNDFQKGDIAEGYSVSREKKESFPLTVTSAQKNPTAFYLCASRPRDRVNTEAFFGQGTRLTVV.

This chain links TRBV11-2 with TRBJ2-5; 13 bases match TRBD2. With V trimmed by 2 bases and J by 4 bases, 7 bases remained unmatched. This CDR3 has 17 residues. Germline assignment: CDR1 SGHAT and CDR2 FQNNGV. The CDR3 DNA follows: TGTGCCAGCAGCTTAAATAGGAGACTAGCGGGAGGAGAGACCCAGTACTTC. It encodes CASSLNRRLAGGETQYF.

V and J are TRBV7-2 and TRBJ2-7, with D unresolved. The CDR3 sequence is 14 residues long. Germline CDR1 reads SGHTA; CDR2 reads FQGNSA. Trimming shortened V by 0 bases and J by 3 bases, and 9 bases separated the two germline ends. Written as DNA, the CDR3 is TGTGCCAGCAGCTTAGCGGCAGGCAACTACGAGCAGTACTTC. This encodes CASSLAAGNYEQYF.

Here the CDR3 reads CASSFRTGVVSDTQYF. CDR3 nucleotide sequence: TGTGCCAGCAGCTTCCGGACAGGGGTTGTCTCAGATACGCAGTATTTT. The V and J genes are TRBV11-2 and TRBJ2-3; 9 bases align to TRBD1. This CDR3 has 16 residues. V trimming: 3 bases; J trimming: 4 bases; junction bases outside the gene matches: 8. Germline CDR1 is SGHAT and CDR2 is FQNNGV.

The chain uses TRBV5-6 and TRBJ2-7, with 9 positions matching TRBD1. Germline CDR1 reads SGHDT; CDR2 reads YYEEEE. This CDR3 region has 14 residues. With V trimmed by 2 bases and J by 4 bases, 4 bases remained unmatched. This CDR3 is CASSFQGQGYEQYF. In nucleotides, the CDR3 is TGTGCCAGCAGCTTTCAGGGACAGGGTTACGAGCAGTACTTC. Filled out from reference TRBV5-6 and TRBJ2-7, the complete variable domain reads DAGVTQSPTHLIKTRGQQVTLRCSPKSGHDTVSWYQQALGQGPQFIFQYYEEEERQRGNFPDRFSGHQFPNYSSELNVNALLLGDSALYLCASSFQGQGYEQYFGPGTRLTVT.

This clone was observed a few times. The chain links TRBV6-1 to TRBJ1-5; D perhaps matches TRBD1 (6 bases). CDR1 MNHNS and CDR2 SASEGT come from the germline V gene. V was pared by 2 bases and J by 7 bases, with 9 bases between. The CDR3 loop spans 13 amino acids. In nucleotides, the CDR3 is TGTGCCAGCAGTGAACAGGACAGACAGCCCCAGCATTTT. As protein: CASSEQDRQPQHF.

The gene calls are TRBV6-6 and TRBJ2-6; D is possibly TRBD1 (6 bases). Germline loops: CDR1 MNHNY, CDR2 SVGAGI (reference sequence). The CDR3 covers 16 residues. Between the trimmed V and J ends, which lost 4 bases and 1 base, there was a span of 11 bases. The CDR3 is CASSFSTGSGANVLTF. The CDR3 nucleotides are TGTGCCAGCAGTTTCTCAACAGGGTCTGGGGCCAACGTCCTGACTTTC.

V is TRBV29-1 and J is TRBJ1-1, with a weak D call TRBD1 (5 bases). Trimming stripped 3 bases from V and 5 bases from J, with 13 bases between. The CDR3 contains 13 residues. Germline V gene data show CDR1 as SQVTM and CDR2 as ANQGSEA. The CDR3 nucleotides are TGCAGCGTTGATTGGGGGGGTGGAACTGAAGCTTTCTTT. Its translation is CSVDWGGGTEAFF.

This clone was detected only a few times. The CDR3 loop is CSAGQGYEAFF. Written as DNA, the CDR3 is TGCAGTGCTGGACAGGGCTATGAAGCTTTCTTT. The chain combines TRBV20-1 with TRBJ1-1, with TRBD1 matching over 8 bases. J was trimmed by 7 bases and V by 5 bases; bases with no gene match: 3. Germline CDR1 is DFQATT and CDR2 is SNEGSKA (reference sequence). The CDR3 has 11 residues.

The chain's CDR3 is CASSFSLSSTDFYEQYF. The CDR3 nucleotides are TGTGCCAGCAGCTTCTCCCTCTCTAGCACAGACTTCTACGAGCAGTACTTC. The V gene is TRBV5-4, the J gene TRBJ2-7; D is perhaps TRBD2 (5 bases). Germline assignment: CDR1 SGHNT and CDR2 YYREEE (reference sequence). Deletions cut 2 bases from V and 3 bases from J, with 21 bases between. The length of the CDR3 is 17 residues.

J is TRBJ2-3 and V is TRBV5-1; tentatively, D is TRBD1 or TRBD2 (5 bases each). Per germline, CDR1 SGHRS and CDR2 YFSETQ. The CDR3 sequence is 15 residues long. V lost 4 bases, J lost 4 bases, and 16 bases lay in between. The CDR3 loop is CASSASGRGADTQYF. The CDR3 nucleotides are TGCGCCAGCAGCGCTTCGGGACGCGGCGCAGATACGCAGTATTTT. The full variable domain, with the rest looked up from reference TRBV5-1 and TRBJ2-3, is KAGVTQTPRYLIKTRGQQVTLSCSPISGHRSVSWYQQTPGQGLQFLFEYFSETQRNKGNFPGRFSGRQFSNSRSEMNVSTLELGDSALYLCASSASGRGADTQYFGPGTRLTVL.

The CDR3 nucleotides are TGTGCCAGCAGCTCTAGGCGGGGTGATGGCTACACCTTC. Protein product: CASSSRRGDGYTF. This chain uses TRBV5-4 with TRBJ1-2; the D is unclear. CDR3 length: 13 residues. CDR1 is SGHNT, CDR2 YYREEE, per germline (reference sequence). V shed 3 bases and J shed 6 bases, with 12 bases lying between them.

This clone was counted a single time. The chain couples TRBV20-1 to TRBJ2-3; D unclear. Trimming took 4 bases from V and 7 from J, leaving 9 bases between them. The germline V gene encodes CDR1 DFQATT and CDR2 SNEGSKA (reference sequence). The length of the CDR3 is 11 residues. The CDR3 is CSATRTYTQYF. In nucleotides, the CDR3 is TGCAGTGCTACGCGAACATATACGCAGTATTTT.

This clone was counted only a few times. The chain links TRBV27 to TRBJ2-3; 12 nucleotides align to TRBD2. The V and J ends lost 5 bases and 4 bases, in that order; junction bases with no gene match: 4. This CDR3 region has 15 residues. Germline V lookup: CDR1 MNHEY, CDR2 SMNVEV (reference sequence). The CDR3 loop reads CASSKTSGGADTQYF. As DNA, the CDR3 is TGTGCCAGCAGTAAGACTAGCGGGGGAGCAGATACGCAGTATTTT.

This clone was seen a handful of times. The rearrangement uses TRBV10-2 and TRBJ2-6, with D maybe TRBD1 (6 bases). V was cut by 8 bases and J by 4 bases, with 9 bases left in between. CDR1 and CDR2 (germline): WSHSY, SAAADI. This CDR3 comprises 13 residues. The CDR3 nucleotides are TGCGCCAGCGGGGGCGGCGGGGCCAACGTCCTGACTTTC. Translating it yields CASGGGGANVLTF.

The chain uses TRBV10-3 and TRBJ2-7, with TRBD2 matching 11 bases. The junction had 2 bases not matched to a gene; V was cut back by 4 bases and J by 3 bases. Germline V gene data show CDR1 as ENHRY and CDR2 as SYGVKD. This CDR3 is built from 14 residues. The CDR3 here is CAISVSGGGYEQYF. The CDR3 DNA reads as TGTGCCATCAGTGTTAGCGGGGGGGGCTACGAGCAGTACTTC.

The chain employs TRBV5-4 and TRBJ2-2; D could derive from TRBD1 or TRBD2 (5 bases each). The germline V and J ends were trimmed by 0 bases and 0 bases, with 9 bases remaining between them. The CDR3 spans 16 residues. Germline V CDR1 and CDR2: SGHNT, YYREEE (reference sequence). CDR3 region: CASSLVRGANTGELFF. The CDR3 DNA follows: TGTGCCAGCAGCTTGGTACGAGGGGCGAACACCGGGGAGCTGTTTTTT. Together with reference TRBV5-4 and TRBJ2-2, the CDR3 gives the full variable domain: ETGVTQSPTHLIKTRGQQVTLRCSSQSGHNTVSWYQQALGQGPQFIFQYYREEENGRGNFPPRFSGLQFPNYSSELNVNALELDDSALYLCASSLVRGANTGELFFGEGSRLTVL.

This clone showed up just once. V and J are TRBV14 and TRBJ1-2; TRBD1 matches at 8 bases. Per germline, CDR1 SGHDN and CDR2 FVKESK. This CDR3 spans 13 amino acids. Germline trimming cut 3 bases from V and 4 bases from J; bases unmatched to any gene: 1. Here the CDR3 reads CASSQGQVYGYTF. The CDR3 DNA sequence: TGTGCCAGCAGCCAGGGACAGGTCTATGGCTACACCTTC. The full variable domain, in which reference TRBV14 and TRBJ1-2 provide the parts outside the CDR3, is EAGVTQFPSHSVIEKGQTVTLRCDPISGHDNLYWYRRVMGKEIKFLLHFVKESKQDESGMPNNRFLAERTGGTYSTLKVQPAELEDSGVYFCASSQGQVYGYTFGSGTRLTVV.

As concerns this clone: It may be a read error: a sequence one base away is much more abundant. The chain employs TRBV2 and TRBJ2-5; TRBD1 agrees at 8 bases. CDR3 length: 14 amino acids. The germline gives CDR1 SNHLY, CDR2 FYNNEI. Trimming removed 3 bases from V and 2 bases from J; junction bases left unmatched: 2. The CDR3 sequence is CASSEDRAQETQYF. The CDR3 coding sequence is TGTGCCAGCAGTGAGGACAGGGCACAAGAGACCCAGTACTTC.

The rearrangement uses TRBV18 and TRBJ1-5, with D hard to call. V lost 5 bases, J lost 6 bases, and 11 bases lay in between. Germline CDR1 KGHSH, CDR2 LQKENI. This CDR3 spans 13 amino acids. The CDR3 spells CASSTDLLQPQHF. The CDR3 DNA reads as TGTGCCAGCTCAACGGACCTCCTTCAGCCCCAGCATTTT.

This clone was seen once. Written as DNA, the CDR3 is TGTGCCAGCAGCTTCGGGCCTGATGAAAAACTGTTTTTT. Protein: CASSFGPDEKLFF. The rearrangement uses TRBV5-4 and TRBJ1-4; D not resolved. CDR3 length: 13 residues. The V end was cut by 2 bases, the J end by 6 bases, with 8 bases between. CDR1 and CDR2 from the germline V gene are SGHNT and YYREEE (reference sequence).

This sequence joins TRBV5-1 and TRBJ2-1; 8 bases are shared with TRBD2. This CDR3 region has 15 residues. J gave up 5 bases and V 3 bases, and 7 bases lay outside the gene matches. Germline CDR1 SGHRS, CDR2 YFSETQ. The CDR3 spells CASSSWGLGNNEQFF. CDR3 DNA: TGCGCCAGCAGCTCCTGGGGACTAGGGAACAATGAGCAGTTCTTC. Full variable domain (rest looked up from reference TRBV5-1 and TRBJ2-1): KAGVTQTPRYLIKTRGQQVTLSCSPISGHRSVSWYQQTPGQGLQFLFEYFSETQRNKGNFPGRFSGRQFSNSRSEMNVSTLELGDSALYLCASSSWGLGNNEQFFGPGTRLTVL.

With regard to this clone: Other DNA sequences in the sample encode the same CDR3. This chain links TRBV6-5 with TRBJ2-3; D is possibly TRBD1 or TRBD2 (5 bases each). The CDR3 has 13 residues. Germline CDR1 is MNHEY and CDR2 is SVGAGI. Trimming took 5 bases from V and 1 from J, leaving 7 bases between them. CDR3 amino acids: CASSRGGTDTQYF. CDR3 sequence (DNA): TGTGCCAGCAGTAGAGGGGGCACAGATACGCAGTATTTT.

Comments on this clone: A much larger clone lies one base from this, so it may be a read error. This specimen includes other DNA sequences encoding the same CDR3. The rearrangement uses TRBV18 and TRBJ2-3; D is unresolved. V was pared by 2 bases and J by 2 bases, with 2 bases between. The CDR3 contains 12 residues. The V gene's germline CDR1 is KGHSH and CDR2 LQKENI. The CDR3 region is CASSPNTDTQYF. The CDR3 nucleotides read TGTGCCAGCTCACCAAACACAGATACGCAGTATTTT. Together with reference TRBV18 and TRBJ2-3, the CDR3 gives the full variable domain: NAGVMQNPRHLVRRRGQEARLRCSPMKGHSHVYWYRQLPEEGLKFMVYLQKENIIDESGMPKERFSAEFPKEGPSILRIQQVVRGDSAAYFCASSPNTDTQYFGPGTRLTVL.

This clone showed up just once. The chain recombines TRBV7-3 with TRBJ2-3, with 10 nucleotides matching TRBD1. The CDR3 is made up of 16 amino acids. V lost 6 bases, J lost 12 bases, and 18 bases stayed unmatched. Per germline, CDR1 SGHTA and CDR2 FQGTGA. The CDR3 reads CASSPRDRGSLTPQYF. The CDR3 coding sequence is TGTGCCAGCAGTCCCAGGGACAGGGGCTCCCTTACGCCCCAGTATTTT.

V is TRBV5-6 and J is TRBJ1-2; tentatively, D is TRBD1 (6 bases). The V end was cut by 4 bases, the J end by 4 bases, with 17 bases between. Germline V CDR1 and CDR2: SGHDT, YYEEEE. The CDR3 spans 15 residues. The CDR3 reads CASSPLTGTGYGYTF. The CDR3 bases are TGTGCCAGCAGCCCCCTGACAGGAACCGGCTATGGCTACACCTTC.